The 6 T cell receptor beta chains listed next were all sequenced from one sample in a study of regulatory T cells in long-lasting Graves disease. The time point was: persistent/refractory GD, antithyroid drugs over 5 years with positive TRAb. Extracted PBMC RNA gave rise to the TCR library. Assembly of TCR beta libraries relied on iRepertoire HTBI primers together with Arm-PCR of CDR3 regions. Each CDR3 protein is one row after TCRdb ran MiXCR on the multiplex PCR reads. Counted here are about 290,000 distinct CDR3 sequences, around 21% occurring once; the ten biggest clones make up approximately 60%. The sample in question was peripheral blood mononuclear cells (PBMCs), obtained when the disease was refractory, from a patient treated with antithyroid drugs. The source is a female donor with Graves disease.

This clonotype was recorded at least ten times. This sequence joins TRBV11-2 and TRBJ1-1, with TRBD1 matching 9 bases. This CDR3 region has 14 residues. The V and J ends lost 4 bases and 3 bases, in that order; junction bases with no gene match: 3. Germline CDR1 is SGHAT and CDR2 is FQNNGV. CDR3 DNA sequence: TGTGCCAGCAGCTCCCGACAGGGGGACACTGAAGCTTTCTTT. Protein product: CASSSRQGDTEAFF.

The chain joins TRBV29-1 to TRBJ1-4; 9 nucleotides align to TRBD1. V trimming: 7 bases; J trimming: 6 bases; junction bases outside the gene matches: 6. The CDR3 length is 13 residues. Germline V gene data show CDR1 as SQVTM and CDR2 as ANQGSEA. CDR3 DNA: TGCAGCGCCCGGACAGGGGATGATGAAAAACTGTTTTTT. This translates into CSARTGDDEKLFF.

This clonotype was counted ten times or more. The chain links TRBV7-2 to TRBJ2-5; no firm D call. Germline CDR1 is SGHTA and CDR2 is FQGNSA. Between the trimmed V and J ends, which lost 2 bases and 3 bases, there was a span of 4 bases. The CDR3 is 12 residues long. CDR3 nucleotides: TGTGCCAGCAGCTTAAGGGAAGAGACCCAGTACTTC. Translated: CASSLREETQYF. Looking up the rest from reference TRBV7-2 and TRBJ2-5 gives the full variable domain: GAGVSQSPSNKVTEKGKDVELRCDPISGHTALYWYRQSLGQGLEFLIYFQGNSAPDKSGLPSDRFSAERTGGSVSTLTIQRTQQEDSAVYLCASSLREETQYFGPGTRLLVL.

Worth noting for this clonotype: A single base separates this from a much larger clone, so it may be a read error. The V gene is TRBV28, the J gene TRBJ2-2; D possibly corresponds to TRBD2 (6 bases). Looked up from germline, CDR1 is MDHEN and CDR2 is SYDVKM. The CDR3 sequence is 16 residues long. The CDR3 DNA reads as TGTGCCAGCAGCCCACCTTTGAGAGGGAGCACCGGGGGGCTGTTTTTT. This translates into CASSPPLRGSTGGLFF.

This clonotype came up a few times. This CDR3 reads CASGTGSTDTQYF. CDR3 DNA: TGCGCCAGCGGGACAGGGTCCACAGATACGCAGTATTTT. J is TRBJ2-3 and V is TRBV5-1, with TRBD1 matching over 9 bases. This CDR3 region has 13 residues. From germline, CDR1 is SGHRS and CDR2 YFSETQ. Losses at the gene ends were 7 bases for V and 2 bases for J; bases not matched to a gene: 2. Full variable domain (rest looked up from reference TRBV5-1 and TRBJ2-3): KAGVTQTPRYLIKTRGQQVTLSCSPISGHRSVSWYQQTPGQGLQFLFEYFSETQRNKGNFPGRFSGRQFSNSRSEMNVSTLELGDSALYLCASGTGSTDTQYFGPGTRLTVL.

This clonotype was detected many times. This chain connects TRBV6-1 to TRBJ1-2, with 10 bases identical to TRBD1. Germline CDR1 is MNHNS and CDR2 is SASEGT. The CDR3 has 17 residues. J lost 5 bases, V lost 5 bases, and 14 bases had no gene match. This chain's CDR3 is CASSHQGQGLVGYGYTF. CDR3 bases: TGTGCCAGCAGTCACCAGGGACAGGGGTTGGTGGGATATGGCTACACCTTC.